This T cell receptor (beta chain) comes out of a study of human T cells and chemical hapten exposure. Study-wide points: More PT1 expanded TCRs went with higher patch test scores.

V was shortened by 1 base and J by 7 bases, with 20 bases between the two germline ends. The CDR3 runs to 16 residues. Germline values: CDR1 DFQATT, CDR2 SNEGSKA (reference sequence). Time point in this sample: patch test 2, 6 weeks after DPC sensitization. Described treatment: therapeutic diphenylcyclopropenone sensitization with weekly scalp DPC. This clonotype was counted ten times or more. Its antigen is unknown. TCRdb recomputed calls from the RACE reads with MiXCR, one row per CDR3 protein. Among some 80,000 distinct CDR3 sequences listed, roughly a tenth were seen once. The chain is built from TRBV20-1 and TRBJ1-5; possible D gene TRBD1, 5 bases. Sequences were derived from whole blood, sampled in connection with sensitization to the hapten diphenylcyclopropenone (DPC). The receptor was isolated from a woman between 25 and 40 years old with alopecia areata. Some clones in this sample may be carry-over from other donors' samples. CDR3 sequence (DNA): TGCAGTGCTAGAGTCGGTGCAGCAGGGACGAACCAGCCCCAGCATTTT. This translates into CSARVGAAGTNQPQHF.